The 2 T cell receptor beta chains in this list originate from one sample, sequenced in a study of blood T cell repertoires in COVID-19. Clones were sequenced by immunoSEQ multiplex PCR, and TCRdb holds only the in-frame ones, with some missing. This repertoire shows approximately 210,000 clones, 80% to 90% found once; its top ten account for approximately 10%. Sample: PBMCs or T cells enriched from blood (not recorded which). All receptors derive from a middle-aged man who had recovered from COVID-19.

Written as DNA, the CDR3 is TGTGCCAGCAGCCAAGCGGGAGGGCCGATGAGCACAGATACGCAGTATTTT. This sequence encodes CASSQAGGPMSTDTQYF. The gene calls are TRBV7-2 and TRBJ2-3; 10 bases are shared with TRBD2. CDR3 size: 17 residues. The germline gives CDR1 SGHTA, CDR2 FQGNSA. The trim removed 5 bases at V and 0 bases at J, leaving 8 bases unmatched.

The V and J genes are TRBV10-1 and TRBJ1-2, with D tentatively TRBD1 (6 bases). CDR3 length equals 13 residues. V was pared by 4 bases and J by 5 bases, with 11 bases between. Germline V gives CDR1 WNHNN, CDR2 SYGVQD (reference sequence). Here the CDR3 reads CASSAGQKYGYTF. The CDR3 coding sequence is TGCGCCAGCAGTGCCGGACAGAAGTATGGCTACACCTTC.